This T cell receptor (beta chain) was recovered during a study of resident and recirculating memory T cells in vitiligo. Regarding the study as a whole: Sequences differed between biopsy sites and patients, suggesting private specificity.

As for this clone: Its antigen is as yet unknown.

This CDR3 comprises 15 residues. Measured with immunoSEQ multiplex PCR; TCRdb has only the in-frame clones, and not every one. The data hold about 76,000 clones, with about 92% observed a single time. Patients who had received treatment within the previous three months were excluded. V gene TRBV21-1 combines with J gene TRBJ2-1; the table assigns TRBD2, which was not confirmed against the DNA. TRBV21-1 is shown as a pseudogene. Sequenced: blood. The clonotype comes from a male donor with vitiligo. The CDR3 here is CASSNTSGRPGEQFF. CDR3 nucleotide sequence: TGTGCCAGCAGCAATACTAGCGGGAGGCCCGGTGAGCAGTTCTTC.